This TCR beta chain appears in the sequencing data of a study of shared clonotypes between healthy human individuals. Study overall: A few men and two women, aged 18 to 49, were donors.

This clone has only a few counts. Recent vaccinations or acute infections were absent in the healthy HIV-negative adult donors. Subsets obtained from CD4+ cells comprised CD45RA+ naive and CD45RA-negative memory cells. The authors ran the assay at deep level. The protocol was immunoSEQ multiplex PCR, while the TCRdb copy is restricted to in-frame clones and leaves out a portion. Among a few million clones listed, 85% to 95% were seen once. The source of this sequence is a man between 18 and 29 years old in good health. The sample was naive CD4+ T cells sorted from blood. Subset reported: CD45RA+ positively selected.

The CDR3 sequence is CASGSSGYTF. Here the CDR3 DNA reads TGTGCCAGCGGGTCCTCTGGCTACACCTTC. V and J are TRBV28 and TRBJ1-2; no clear D. V was clipped by 8 bases and J by 7 bases, with 8 bases between them. Per the germline V gene, CDR1 is MDHEN and CDR2 is SYDVKM. This CDR3 has 10 amino acids.